Following are 27 T cell receptor beta chains from one sample sequenced in a study of blood T cell repertoires in COVID-19. Assay used: immunoSEQ multiplex PCR; TCRdb lists only in-frame clones, some missing. Among about 71,000 clones, about 85% were seen once, and the ten largest hold under 6%. Sequenced sample: peripheral blood. The receptors here all came from an elderly man with acute or convalescent COVID-19.

The V gene is TRBV9, the J gene TRBJ1-3, with D possibly TRBD1 on 6 matching bases. CDR1 is SGDLS, CDR2 YYNGEE, per germline. The CDR3 loop spans 16 amino acids. With 0 bases removed from V and 2 bases from J, the gap between germline ends came to 12 bases. The CDR3 nucleotides are TGTGCCAGCAGCGTAGTACAGGGCGGCGCTGGAAACACCATATATTTT. Residues: CASSVVQGGAGNTIYF.

This clone was recorded a few times. The chain joins TRBV18 to TRBJ1-5, with 8 bases aligning to TRBD1. V lost 4 bases, J lost 2 bases, and 4 bases stayed unmatched. CDR1 KGHSH and CDR2 LQKENI come from the germline V gene. The CDR3 loop spans 15 amino acids. CDR3 coding DNA: TGTGCCAGCTCACAGGACAGGGTCGGCAATCAGCCCCAGCATTTT. Protein product: CASSQDRVGNQPQHF.

V is TRBV28 and J is TRBJ2-5; 9 bases align to TRBD2. V lost 2 bases, J lost 5 bases, and 9 bases stayed unmatched. Germline V gives CDR1 MDHEN, CDR2 SYDVKM. This CDR3 region has 16 residues. The CDR3 DNA reads as TGTGCCAGCAGTTTAAGTCTAGCGGGAATCGGGGAGACCCAGTACTTC. Residues: CASSLSLAGIGETQYF.

The V gene is TRBV12-1, the J gene TRBJ2-4; TRBD2, as called in the table, went unchecked against the DNA. TRBV12-1 is given as a pseudogene. The CDR3 length is 18 residues. The CDR3 loop reads CASSPRLAGGLAKNIQYF. CDR3 nucleotides: TGTGCCAGCAGCCCCCGACTAGCGGGAGGTCTAGCCAAAAACATTCAGTACTTC.

The chain has TRBV7-2 and TRBJ2-1, with 8 bases matching TRBD1. This CDR3 comprises 14 residues. Germline V gene lookup returns CDR1 SGHTA and CDR2 FQGNSA. The J segment lost 6 bases and the V segment lost 2 bases, leaving 3 bases of the junction unmatched. The CDR3 sequence is CASSLTGGSNEQFF. The CDR3 coding sequence is TGTGCCAGCAGCTTAACAGGGGGATCCAATGAGCAGTTCTTC.

This clone has just a few counts. The chain couples TRBV7-3 to TRBJ1-2; 9 nucleotides align to TRBD1. V dropped 4 bases and J dropped 7; count of bases not matched to a gene: 7. This CDR3 comprises 14 residues. From germline, CDR1 is SGHTA and CDR2 FQGTGA. For the CDR3, the DNA is TGTGCCAGCAGCTCACAACAGGGGGCCTCTGGCTACACCTTC. Its protein product is CASSSQQGASGYTF.

The rearrangement uses TRBV6-6 and TRBJ2-7; 9 nucleotides line up with TRBD1. Germline V CDR1 and CDR2: MNHNY, SVGAGI (reference sequence). The J segment lost 1 base and the V segment lost 7 bases, leaving 5 bases of the junction unmatched. CDR3 length equals 14 residues. The CDR3 sequence: CASTTDRGSYEQYF. Here the CDR3 DNA reads TGTGCCAGCACCACGGACAGGGGATCCTACGAGCAGTACTTC.

V gene TRBV9 combines with J gene TRBJ2-3, with a tentative D call TRBD1 (5 bases). Germline assignment: CDR1 SGDLS and CDR2 YYNGEE. The CDR3 spans 16 residues. The V and J ends lost 0 bases and 1 base respectively, with 12 bases between them. This chain's CDR3 is CASSVASGLGTDTQYF. The DNA of the CDR3 is TGTGCCAGCAGCGTAGCATCAGGGCTTGGCACAGATACGCAGTATTTT.

The rearrangement joins TRBV27 to TRBJ1-1; D is undetermined. Germline CDR1 MNHEY, CDR2 SMNVEV (reference sequence). Trimming took 3 bases from V and 2 from J, leaving 13 bases between them. CDR3 length equals 15 residues. The CDR3 DNA reads TGTGCCAGCAGTTTGTCGGTTGGTTCCAACACTGAAGCTTTCTTT. Translated: CASSLSVGSNTEAFF.

This chain connects TRBV6-5 to TRBJ2-7; possibly TRBD1 for D (8 bases). This CDR3 is 14 amino acids long. The germline V gene has CDR1 MNHEY and CDR2 SVGAGI. Trimming left V 4 bases short and J 4 bases short, with 14 bases between. The CDR3 DNA is TGTGCCAGCAGTTTTACAGGGGGGGATTACGAGCAGTACTTC. Translating it yields CASSFTGGDYEQYF.

V and J are TRBV27 and TRBJ1-2; D is perhaps TRBD1 (6 bases). Trimming pared 6 bases from V and 0 bases from J, leaving 11 bases between. The CDR3 is made up of 14 amino acids. Germline V CDR1 and CDR2: MNHEY, SMNVEV (reference sequence). CDR3 sequence: CASRAGAPNYGYTF. CDR3 sequence (DNA): TGTGCCAGCAGGGCAGGGGCACCTAACTATGGCTACACCTTC.

The chain links TRBV28 to TRBJ2-2; TRBD1 matches 11 bases. V shed 9 bases, J shed 4 bases, and the junction held 7 bases outside the gene matches. CDR1 and CDR2 from the germline V gene are MDHEN and SYDVKM. This CDR3 has 15 residues. The CDR3 sequence: CASPRGQGVTGELFF. The CDR3 DNA sequence: TGTGCCAGTCCAAGGGGACAGGGGGTCACCGGGGAGCTGTTTTTT.

This chain uses TRBV5-6 with TRBJ2-2; 11 bases are a match to TRBD1. This CDR3 has 14 residues. The ends lost 6 bases at V and 7 bases at J; junction bases unmatched: 5. Germline V lookup: CDR1 SGHDT, CDR2 YYEEEE. As DNA, the CDR3 is TGTGCCAGCAACCCGGACAGGGGGCACGGGGAGCTGTTTTTT. Translated, it gives CASNPDRGHGELFF.

The V and J genes are TRBV30 and TRBJ2-1; perhaps TRBD1 as D (6 bases). CDR1 is GTSNPN, CDR2 SVGIG, per germline (reference sequence). The CDR3 consists of 13 residues. The V end lost 3 bases, the J end lost 10 bases, and 16 bases lay between the germline ends. The CDR3 sequence is CAWSGTSTAEQFF. CDR3 sequence (DNA): TGTGCCTGGAGCGGGACATCGACGGCAGAGCAGTTCTTC.

The chain couples TRBV28 to TRBJ2-5, with 10 bases lining up with TRBD2. V dropped 2 bases and J dropped 4; count of bases not matched to a gene: 10. The CDR3 is 17 residues long. Per germline, CDR1 MDHEN and CDR2 SYDVKM. The CDR3 DNA reads as TGTGCCAGCAGTTTACCTGGGGCTAGCGGGAGTCGAGAGACCCAGTACTTC. This translates into CASSLPGASGSRETQYF.

This rearrangement joins TRBV5-6 to TRBJ1-6; possibly TRBD1 for D (6 bases). This CDR3 has 16 amino acids. Germline CDR1 reads SGHDT; CDR2 reads YYEEEE. Trimming took off 1 base at V and 7 bases at J, with 15 bases between the two ends. CDR3 amino acids: CASSLIRGLGNSPLHF. Here the CDR3 DNA reads TGTGCCAGCAGCTTGATCAGGGGCCTGGGGAATTCACCCCTCCACTTT.

V usage is TRBV11-2 and J usage is TRBJ1-5, with 8 bases matching TRBD1. Germline CDR1 SGHAT, CDR2 FQNNGV. CDR3 size: 15 residues. Trimming cost V 0 bases and J 7 bases; bases outside gene matches: 5. The CDR3 loop is CASSLDRTGRQPQHF. DNA of the CDR3: TGTGCCAGCAGCTTAGATCGGACAGGGCGGCAGCCCCAGCATTTT.

This clone was counted a single time. The V gene is TRBV21-1, the J gene TRBJ1-5; TRBD1, the table's D call, lacks a check against the DNA. TRBV21-1 is deemed a pseudogene. The CDR3 runs 15 residues. The DNA of the CDR3 is TGTGCCAGCACCTTACTTCAGGGCGAGAATCAGCCCCAGCATTTT. It codes for CASTLLQGENQPQHF.

The chain employs TRBV10-1 and TRBJ2-2; D possibly corresponds to TRBD2 (5 bases). This CDR3 has 14 residues. V was clipped by 6 bases and J by 7 bases, with 15 bases between them. The germline V gene has CDR1 WNHNN and CDR2 SYGVQD (reference sequence). The CDR3 protein is CASRGREWVGELFF. The CDR3 region has the DNA TGCGCCAGCAGGGGTAGGGAGTGGGTCGGGGAGCTGTTTTTT.

The chain links TRBV27 to TRBJ2-1, with D possibly TRBD2 on 6 matching bases. V was pared by 3 bases and J by 2 bases, with 11 bases between. This CDR3 spans 15 amino acids. Germline-derived CDR1 and CDR2 are MNHEY and SMNVEV (reference sequence). The CDR3 DNA sequence: TGTGCCAGCAGTTTTGAGGGAGGCCCCTACAATGAGCAGTTCTTC. This translates into CASSFEGGPYNEQFF.

The chain uses TRBV5-6 and TRBJ2-1, with D perhaps TRBD1 (5 bases). V lost 5 bases and J lost 7, with 13 bases in between. There are 13 residues in the CDR3. The germline gives CDR1 SGHDT, CDR2 YYEEEE. In DNA form, the CDR3 reads TGTGCCAGCAGTTTCGACAGTAGTAATGAGCAGTTCTTC. Translated, it gives CASSFDSSNEQFF.

The chain recombines TRBV5-4 with TRBJ2-2; D may be TRBD1 (5 bases). The CDR3 runs 16 residues. CDR1 is SGHNT and CDR2 is YYREEE in the germline V gene (reference sequence). V lost 4 bases and J 0 bases, leaving 13 bases between the germline ends. CDR3 coding DNA: TGTGCCAGCAGCCCATACTGGGGCGCGAACACCGGGGAGCTGTTTTTT. It is translated as CASSPYWGANTGELFF.

The chain combines TRBV7-8 with TRBJ1-2, with D perhaps TRBD1 (5 bases). Germline V gene lookup returns CDR1 SGHVS and CDR2 FQNEAQ. V lost 6 bases to trimming and J lost 8 bases, with 25 bases between them. This CDR3 contains 16 residues. CDR3 in DNA: TGTGCCAGCAGGGGGGGGGTGGCCCTCGGTCCTCGGGGCTACACCTTC. Residues: CASRGGVALGPRGYTF. The complete variable domain, with remaining parts taken from reference TRBV7-8 and TRBJ1-2, reads GAGVSQSPRYKVAKRGQDVALRCDPISGHVSLFWYQQALGQGPEFLTYFQNEAQLDKSGLPSDRFFAERPEGSVSTLKIQRTQQEDSAVYLCASRGGVALGPRGYTFGSGTRLTVV.

The V and J genes are TRBV28 and TRBJ1-5; 10 positions match TRBD1. V trimming: 3 bases; J trimming: 11 bases; junction bases outside the gene matches: 7. Germline V gene lookup returns CDR1 MDHEN and CDR2 SYDVKM. This CDR3 has 14 residues. This CDR3 reads CASSLETGGWAQHF. Here the CDR3 DNA reads TGTGCCAGCAGTTTGGAGACAGGGGGCTGGGCCCAGCATTTT.

The sample holds many counts of this clone. V is TRBV9 and J is TRBJ2-3, with unresolved D. The V and J ends lost 4 bases and 4 bases respectively, with 13 bases between them. Per germline, CDR1 SGDLS and CDR2 YYNGEE. The CDR3 extends over 14 amino acids. CDR3 in DNA: TGTGCCAGCAGCCCCCGACATGGTCCAGATACGCAGTATTTT. This gives the protein CASSPRHGPDTQYF. Supplemented by reference TRBV9 and TRBJ2-3, the full variable domain reads DSGVTQTPKHLITATGQRVTLRCSPRSGDLSVYWYQQSLDQGLQFLIQYYNGEERAKGNILERFSAQQFPDLHSELNLSSLELGDSALYFCASSPRHGPDTQYFGPGTRLTVL.

This clone was seen a handful of times. The chain recombines TRBV4-1 with TRBJ1-5; no firm D call. Deletions cut 0 bases from V and 5 bases from J, with 5 bases between. CDR1 and CDR2 from the germline V gene are MGHRA and YSYEKL. This CDR3 has 13 amino acids. The CDR3 protein is CASSQETHQPQHF. CDR3 bases: TGCGCCAGCAGCCAAGAAACTCATCAGCCCCAGCATTTT.

V is TRBV5-1 and J is TRBJ1-3; D is undetermined. Trimming cost V 0 bases and J 4 bases, with 14 bases left between them. The CDR3 has 16 amino acids. Germline V gene sequence: CDR1 SGHRS, CDR2 YFSETQ. The CDR3 DNA reads as TGCGCCAGCAGCTTGGAACTGGGAGCTGGCGGAAACACCATATATTTT. Its translation is CASSLELGAGGNTIYF.